This TCR beta chain was identified during a study of early T cells in non-severe SARS-CoV-2 infection. For the study at large: Chains were unpaired, as sequencing was done on bulk RNA from unsorted whole blood.

MiXCR was run by TCRdb on the 5' RACE reads, yielding one entry per CDR3 protein. The sample carries thousands of distinct CDR3 sequences, about 4.8% recorded once. This clonotype was recorded at least ten times. V was pared by 6 bases and J by 7 bases, with 13 bases of the junction left unmatched. This CDR3 is built from 16 residues. The sample consisted of whole blood. The V and J genes are TRBV12-3 or TRBV12-4 and TRBJ2-3, with TRBD2 identical over 10 bases. The receptor comes from an adult who was a healthcare worker with PCR-confirmed SARS-CoV-2 infection or an uninfected control (not recorded which). CDR3 in amino acids: CASSSKQASGSYTQYF. In DNA, the CDR3 is TGTGCCAGCAGCTCGAAGCAGGCTAGCGGGAGCTATACGCAGTATTTT.